A single sample is the source of the 26 T cell receptor beta chains below, sequenced in a study of long-term antiretroviral therapy in people with HIV (dated 2022 in TCRdb). Sequencing of the TRB variable region was done with the immunoSEQ hsTCRB v3.0 assay at survey level resolution. The table comes from immuneACCESS by way of TCRdb, which keeps in-frame sequences with V and J called. Part of the clones is missing from these tables; in studies checked, under half for an unresolved V gene and the rest for unknown reasons. The table for this sample lists roughly 50,000 clones; under 90% of them were counted only once. The biggest ten clones account for 3% of the sample. This specimen consisted of unsorted PBMCs, obtained 0.8 years after starting antiretroviral therapy. Every receptor here comes from a woman aged 18-35 years with HIV.

This clone was detected a few times. The same CDR3 can be traced to other DNA sequences in this sample. The chain joins TRBV27 to TRBJ2-1; no reliable D call. CDR1 is MNHEY and CDR2 is SMNVEV in the germline V gene (reference sequence). V lost 2 bases and J lost 0, with 8 bases in between. There are 15 residues in the CDR3. CDR3 bases: TGTGCCAGCAGTTTAAGCGAGAGCTCCTACAATGAGCAGTTCTTC. Translated: CASSLSESSYNEQFF.

V gene TRBV6-5 combines with J gene TRBJ1-1; 9 nucleotides agree with TRBD1. Germline loops: CDR1 MNHEY, CDR2 SVGAGI. Unmatched junction bases numbered 9, after V lost 2 bases and J lost 5 bases. The CDR3 covers 16 residues. CDR3 bases: TGTGCCAGCAGTTACACGGGGACAGGGATTGAGACTGAAGCTTTCTTT. As protein: CASSYTGTGIETEAFF.

In its sample, this clone was seen a few times. V and J are TRBV9 and TRBJ2-1, with 10 bases lining up with TRBD2. Trimming removed 3 bases from V and 0 bases from J; junction bases left unmatched: 12. Germline V CDR1 and CDR2: SGDLS, YYNGEE. This CDR3 comprises 19 residues. CDR3 in DNA: TGTGCCAGCAGCGATCCTCCGGGACTAGCGCAGAGCTCCTACAATGAGCAGTTCTTC. This codes for CASSDPPGLAQSSYNEQFF.

The gene calls are TRBV30 and TRBJ1-2; tentative D call: TRBD1 (5 bases). The CDR3 has 15 amino acids. Germline V CDR1 and CDR2: GTSNPN, SVGIG (reference sequence). Trimming removed 4 bases at V and 6 bases at J, with 21 bases between. CDR3 region: CAWILLWGSCDGYTF. The CDR3 DNA follows: TGTGCCTGGATACTCCTCTGGGGCAGTTGTGATGGCTACACCTTC.

The V gene is TRBV29-1, the J gene TRBJ1-1, with 9 bases lining up with TRBD1. V shed 4 bases, J shed 8 bases, and the junction held 5 bases outside the gene matches. This CDR3 is 12 amino acids long. Germline CDR1 is SQVTM and CDR2 is ANQGSEA. The CDR3 sequence is CSVAEQGAEAFF. The CDR3 DNA reads TGCAGCGTTGCTGAACAGGGGGCGGAAGCTTTCTTT.

This chain uses TRBV25-1 with TRBJ2-7; 8 positions agree with TRBD2. Germline CDR1 MGHDK, CDR2 SYGVNS. Trimming at V came to 3 bases and at J to 3 bases, leaving 7 bases not matched to a gene. This CDR3 is built from 15 residues. The CDR3: CASSEPGTRGYEQYF. In DNA form, the CDR3 reads TGTGCCAGCAGTGAGCCTGGGACTAGGGGCTACGAGCAGTACTTC.

The chain employs TRBV7-8 and TRBJ2-2; no clear D gene. Germline CDR1 is SGHVS and CDR2 is FQNEAQ. The CDR3 is 13 amino acids. Deletions cut 6 bases from V and 6 bases from J, with 11 bases between. CDR3 in amino acids: CASRPSVAGELFF. CDR3 nucleotides: TGTGCCAGCAGACCCTCGGTGGCCGGGGAGCTGTTTTTT.

The chain has TRBV5-8 and TRBJ2-3; D call uncertain. The CDR3 covers 14 residues. Trimming left V 2 bases short and J 0 bases short, with 7 bases between. CDR1 is SGHTS, CDR2 YDEGEE, per germline. The CDR3 coding sequence is TGTGCCAGCAGCTTATTGGGGAGCACAGATACGCAGTATTTT. It codes for CASSLLGSTDTQYF.

J is TRBJ2-2 and V is TRBV7-6, with a tentative D call TRBD2 (5 bases). V was trimmed by 2 bases and J by 2 bases, leaving 12 bases between them. Germline loops: CDR1 SGHVS, CDR2 FNYEAQ. This CDR3 has 16 residues. The CDR3 DNA reads TGTGCCAGCAGCTTAAGAGGGAGCATAAACACCGGGGAGCTGTTTTTT. Protein sequence: CASSLRGSINTGELFF.

The CDR3 loop is CASSVGQGSDTQYF. In DNA, the CDR3 is TGTGCCAGCAGCGTAGGACAGGGGTCAGATACGCAGTATTTT. The rearrangement links TRBV9 to TRBJ2-3; 8 bases map to TRBD1. Germline lookup yields CDR1 SGDLS and CDR2 YYNGEE. Trimming cost V 0 bases and J 4 bases; bases outside gene matches: 1. The CDR3 loop spans 14 amino acids.

The CDR3 region is CASSSDRWGYTF. Written as DNA, the CDR3 is TGTGCCAGCAGTTCTGACCGGTGGGGCTACACCTTC. J is TRBJ1-2 and V is TRBV28, with D hard to call. This CDR3 has 12 amino acids. Germline values: CDR1 MDHEN, CDR2 SYDVKM. V was shortened by 4 bases and J by 8 bases, with 11 bases between the two germline ends.

This sequence joins TRBV4-3 and TRBJ2-3, with D perhaps assigned TRBD1 or TRBD2 (5 bases each). Germline CDR1 is LGHNA and CDR2 is YSLEER. V lost 0 bases to trimming and J lost 2 bases, with 9 bases between them. The CDR3 has 15 amino acids. The CDR3 region has the DNA TGCGCCAGCAGCCAAGAGGGACGGGACACAGATACGCAGTATTTT. It translates to CASSQEGRDTDTQYF.

The genes are TRBV7-3 and TRBJ2-2, with TRBD2 matching 10 bases. Per germline, CDR1 SGHTA and CDR2 FQGTGA. The CDR3 runs to 15 residues. After removal of 4 bases from V and 3 bases from J, the junction contained 2 bases not matched to a gene. The DNA of the CDR3 is TGTGCCAGCAGCTGGACTAGCGGATACACCGGGGAGCTGTTTTTT. Translating gives CASSWTSGYTGELFF.

V and J are TRBV6-6 and TRBJ1-5, with D tentatively TRBD1 (6 bases). From germline, CDR1 is MNHNY and CDR2 SVGAGI (reference sequence). Trimming left V 6 bases short and J 3 bases short, with 12 bases between. The CDR3 spans 14 residues. CDR3 sequence reads: CASSEGVNNQPQHF. The CDR3 DNA sequence: TGTGCCAGCAGCGAGGGGGTAAACAATCAGCCCCAGCATTTT.

The DNA for the CDR3 is TGTGCCAGCAGCCCCTCCCTTGGGGCCAACGTCCTGACTTTC. It codes for CASSPSLGANVLTF. The chain joins TRBV9 to TRBJ2-6; D unclear. The CDR3 length is 14 residues. Germline values: CDR1 SGDLS, CDR2 YYNGEE. The V and J ends lost 4 bases and 3 bases respectively, with 8 bases between them.

The V call is TRBV7-2, the J call TRBJ1-4, with D unclear. The CDR3 sequence is 15 residues long. CDR1 and CDR2 from the germline V gene are SGHTA and FQGNSA. V lost 2 bases to trimming and J lost 0 bases, with 7 bases between them. The CDR3 sequence is CASSLTSSTNEKLFF. CDR3 DNA: TGTGCCAGCAGCTTAACTAGTTCAACTAATGAAAAACTGTTTTTT.

V and J are TRBV2 and TRBJ1-4, with 8 bases identical to TRBD1. The CDR3 consists of 16 residues. Looked up from germline, CDR1 is SNHLY and CDR2 is FYNNEI. V lost 5 bases and J lost 4; bases outside the gene matches: 9. For the CDR3, the DNA is TGTGCCAGCAGTCCACCAGGGGGCAACCTTAATGAAAAACTGTTTTTT. Protein: CASSPPGGNLNEKLFF.

As for this clone: Other DNA sequences in this specimen translate into the identical CDR3. V and J are TRBV19 and TRBJ1-5, with D tentatively TRBD1 (5 bases). The CDR3 spans 15 residues. CDR1 and CDR2 (germline): LNHDA, SQIVND (reference sequence). The ends were cut back, 3 bases at V and 4 bases at J, with 13 bases in the middle. The CDR3 region is CASSIRGQGNQPQHF. CDR3 nucleotides: TGTGCCAGTAGTATCAGAGGGCAGGGTAATCAGCCCCAGCATTTT.

The V call is TRBV18, the J call TRBJ2-3; TRBD1 matches 7 bases. CDR3 length: 17 residues. Germline V gives CDR1 KGHSH, CDR2 LQKENI. The J segment lost 0 bases and the V segment lost 3 bases, leaving 9 bases of the junction unmatched. CDR3 coding DNA: TGTGCCAGCTCACCCGACAGGGCTTCGACTAGCACAGATACGCAGTATTTT. Its protein is CASSPDRASTSTDTQYF.

This rearrangement joins TRBV18 to TRBJ1-5, with D unresolved. V lost 3 bases and J 1 base, leaving 13 bases between the germline ends. This CDR3 has 16 amino acids. Germline CDR1 and CDR2: KGHSH and LQKENI. The CDR3: CASSPGAARSNQPQHF. The CDR3 nucleotides read TGTGCCAGCTCACCTGGAGCTGCTAGGAGCAATCAGCCCCAGCATTTT.

V gene TRBV28 combines with J gene TRBJ2-5, with TRBD1 matching 9 bases. Matching the DNA end better, TRBJ2-7 makes the J call doubtful. The CDR3 totals 15 residues. Germline-derived CDR1 and CDR2 are MDHEN and SYDVKM. The CDR3, as DNA: TGTGCCAGCAGTTTAGGGGGGACAGGGAACTACGAGCAGTACTTC. Protein product: CASSLGGTGNYEQYF.

V is TRBV10-1 and J is TRBJ1-3; D ambiguous. The V and J ends lost 6 bases and 4 bases respectively, with 7 bases between them. This CDR3 comprises 12 residues. Germline V gives CDR1 WNHNN, CDR2 SYGVQD (reference sequence). CDR3 amino acids: CASRGTGNTIYF. The CDR3 DNA follows: TGCGCCAGCAGAGGCACCGGAAACACCATATATTTT.

The chain combines TRBV7-2 with TRBJ2-7; D ambiguous. Trimming pared 2 bases from V and 3 bases from J, leaving 11 bases between. Looked up from germline, CDR1 is SGHTA and CDR2 is FQGNSA. The CDR3 runs to 14 residues. The CDR3 DNA reads as TGTGCCAGCAGCTTAACCCTAGGGTACTACGAGCAGTACTTC. Its translation is CASSLTLGYYEQYF.

CDR3 nucleotides: TGTGCCAGCAGCTTACCGGGAGGGTCCTACGAGCAGTACTTC. Its translation: CASSLPGGSYEQYF. The V and J genes are TRBV7-6 and TRBJ2-7; 8 positions agree with TRBD2. From germline, CDR1 is SGHVS and CDR2 FNYEAQ. V shed 2 bases, J shed 1 base, and the junction held 1 base outside the gene matches. The CDR3 runs to 14 residues.

The chain joins TRBV28 to TRBJ1-1; 7 bases fit TRBD1. With V trimmed by 6 bases and J by 3 bases, 4 bases remained unmatched. This CDR3 spans 13 amino acids. The germline CDR1 and CDR2 sequences are MDHEN and SYDVKM. CDR3 loop: CASSRQGDTEAFF. The CDR3 DNA reads as TGTGCCAGCAGCCGCCAGGGGGACACTGAAGCTTTCTTT.

J is TRBJ2-2 and V is TRBV9, with D tentatively TRBD1 or TRBD2 (5 bases each). CDR3 length equals 14 residues. V was cut by 4 bases and J by 3 bases, with 10 bases left in between. CDR1 is SGDLS and CDR2 is YYNGEE in the germline V gene. The CDR3 nucleotides read TGTGCCAGCAGCCGGGACGGCTACACCGGGGAGCTGTTTTTT. Its protein is CASSRDGYTGELFF.